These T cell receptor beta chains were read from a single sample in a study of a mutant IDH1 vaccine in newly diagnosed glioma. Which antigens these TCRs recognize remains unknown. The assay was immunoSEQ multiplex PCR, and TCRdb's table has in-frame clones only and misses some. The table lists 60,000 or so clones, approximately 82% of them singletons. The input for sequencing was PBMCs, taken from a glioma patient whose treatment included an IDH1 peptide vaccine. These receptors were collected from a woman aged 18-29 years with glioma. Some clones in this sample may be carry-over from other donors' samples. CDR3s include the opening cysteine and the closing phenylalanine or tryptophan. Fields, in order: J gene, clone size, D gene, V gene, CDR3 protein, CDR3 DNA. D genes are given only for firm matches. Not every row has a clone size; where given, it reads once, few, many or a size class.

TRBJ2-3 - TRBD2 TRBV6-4 CASSDSGGADTQYF TGTGCCAGCAGTGACAGCGGGGGAGCAGATACGCAGTATTTT
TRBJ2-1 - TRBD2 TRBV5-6 CASSLGLADTNEQFF TGTGCCAGCAGCTTAGGCCTAGCGGACACAAATGAGCAGTTCTTC
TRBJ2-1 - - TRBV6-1 CASSLTRGNEQFF TGTGCCAGCAGTTTGACTAGGGGGAATGAGCAGTTCTTC
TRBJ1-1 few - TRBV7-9 CASSLLSGTEAFF TGTGCCAGCAGCTTACTATCGGGTACTGAAGCTTTCTTT
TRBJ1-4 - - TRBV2 CASQRGVNEKLFF TGTGCCAGCCAGAGGGGGGTTAATGAAAAACTGTTTTTT
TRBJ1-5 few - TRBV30 CAWNFRGGNQPQHF TGTGCCTGGAATTTTCGAGGTGGCAATCAGCCCCAGCATTTT
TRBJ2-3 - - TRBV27 CASSYTYDTQYF TGTGCCAGCAGTTACACGTATGATACGCAGTATTTT
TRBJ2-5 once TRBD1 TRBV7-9 CASSVRRDRAAGETQYF TGTGCCAGCAGCGTCAGACGAGACAGGGCCGCAGGAGAGACCCAGTACTTC
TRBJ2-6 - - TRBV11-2 CASSPRGAGANVLTF TGTGCCAGCAGCCCTCGGGGTGCTGGGGCCAACGTCCTGACTTTC
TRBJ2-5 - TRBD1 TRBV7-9 CASSRPGGGETQYF TGTGCCAGCAGCCGCCCAGGGGGCGGAGAGACCCAGTACTTC
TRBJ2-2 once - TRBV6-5 CASSDHHGELFF TGTGCCAGCAGTGACCACCATGGGGAGCTGTTTTTT
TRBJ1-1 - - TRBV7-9 CASSSGGGGHTEAFF TGTGCCAGCAGCTCCGGGGGGGGTGGGCACACTGAAGCTTTCTTT
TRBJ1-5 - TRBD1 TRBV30 CAWSKGAGRTEPQHF TGTGCCTGGAGTAAGGGGGCCGGTCGGACGGAGCCCCAGCATTTT
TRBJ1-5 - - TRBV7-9 CASSLGQSNQPQHF TGTGCCAGCAGCTTAGGACAGAGCAATCAGCCCCAGCATTTT
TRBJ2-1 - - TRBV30 CAWSANRQYNEQFF TGTGCCTGGAGTGCCAATCGTCAATACAATGAGCAGTTCTTC
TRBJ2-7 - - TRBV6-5 CASSYSGTYVNEQYF TGTGCCAGCAGTTACTCCGGGACGTACGTCAACGAGCAGTACTTC
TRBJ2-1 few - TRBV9 CASSVGISGYNEQFF TGTGCCAGCAGCGTAGGGATTAGCGGATACAATGAGCAGTTCTTC
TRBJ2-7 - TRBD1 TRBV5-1 CASQGQSSDLEQYF TGCGCCAGCCAGGGACAGTCCTCCGATTTGGAGCAGTACTTC
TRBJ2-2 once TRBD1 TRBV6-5 CASSPGTGDTGELFF TGTGCCAGCAGCCCCGGGACAGGGGACACCGGGGAGCTGTTTTTT
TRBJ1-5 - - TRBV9 CASSVALRFRVGSNQPQHF TGTGCCAGCAGCGTAGCTCTTAGGTTTCGGGTGGGTAGCAATCAGCCCCAGCATTTT
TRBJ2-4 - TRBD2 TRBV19 CASSQLAGADPKNIQYF TGTGCCAGTAGCCAACTAGCGGGAGCCGACCCCAAAAACATTCAGTACTTC
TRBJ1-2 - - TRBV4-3 CASSPTGTNYGYTF TGCGCCAGCAGCCCCACCGGGACAAACTATGGCTACACCTTC
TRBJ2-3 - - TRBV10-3 CAIRRVGATDTQYF TGTGCCATCAGGCGGGTGGGAGCCACAGATACGCAGTATTTT
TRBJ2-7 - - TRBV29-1 CSVGLPGASYEQYF TGCAGCGTTGGACTACCGGGGGCCTCCTACGAGCAGTACTTC
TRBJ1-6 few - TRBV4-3 CASSQAGRRVDSPLHF TGCGCCAGCAGCCAAGCGGGACGGCGGGTGGATTCACCCCTCCACTTT
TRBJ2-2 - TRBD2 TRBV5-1 CASSSSGLAGLTGELFF TGCGCCAGCAGCTCGTCGGGACTAGCGGGACTCACCGGGGAGCTGTTTTTT
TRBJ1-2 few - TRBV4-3 CASSPVGLISGYTF TGCGCCAGCAGCCCTGTAGGTTTAATTTCGGGCTACACCTTC
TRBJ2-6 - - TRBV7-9 CASSPGVAANVLTF TGTGCCAGCAGCCCGGGGGTGGCGGCCAACGTCCTGACTTTC
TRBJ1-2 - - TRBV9 CASSGGVNYGYTF TGTGCCAGCAGCGGAGGTGTGAACTATGGCTACACCTTC
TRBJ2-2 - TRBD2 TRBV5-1 CASGQREGNTGELFF TGCGCCAGCGGGCAACGGGAGGGTAACACCGGGGAGCTGTTTTTT
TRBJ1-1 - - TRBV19 CASSIVRVEQRREAFF TGTGCCAGTAGTATAGTCCGAGTTGAACAGAGACGAGAAGCTTTCTTT
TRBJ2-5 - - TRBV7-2 CASSPQGRGETQYF TGTGCCAGCAGCCCACAGGGGAGGGGAGAGACCCAGTACTTC
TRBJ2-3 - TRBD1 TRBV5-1 CASSSPRQGVTDTQYF TGCGCCAGCAGCTCCCCGCGACAGGGGGTAACAGATACGCAGTATTTT
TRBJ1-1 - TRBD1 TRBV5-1 CASSPGRTGGNTEAFF TGCGCCAGCAGCCCGGGGCGGACAGGGGGCAATACTGAAGCTTTCTTT
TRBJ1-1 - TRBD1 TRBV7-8 CASSPTRDRGYPGDEAFF TGTGCCAGCAGCCCGACCCGGGACAGGGGATACCCGGGGGATGAAGCTTTCTTT
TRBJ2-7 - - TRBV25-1 CASSMRVSSYEQYF TGTGCCAGCAGTATGCGGGTCTCCTCCTACGAGCAGTACTTC
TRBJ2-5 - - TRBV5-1 CASSLVGAREETQYF TGCGCCAGCAGCTTGGTGGGGGCTAGGGAAGAGACCCAGTACTTC
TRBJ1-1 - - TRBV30 CAWSVVEAFF TGTGCCTGGAGTGTTGTAGAAGCTTTCTTT
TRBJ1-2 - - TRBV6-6 CASSYSDVSNYGYTF TGTGCCAGCAGTTACTCCGACGTGTCTAACTATGGCTACACCTTC
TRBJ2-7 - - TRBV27 CASRSGGRTYEQYF TGTGCCAGCAGAAGTGGGGGCAGAACATACGAGCAGTACTTC
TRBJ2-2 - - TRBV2 CASSETQTNTGELFF TGTGCCAGCAGTGAAACCCAAACGAACACCGGGGAGCTGTTTTTT
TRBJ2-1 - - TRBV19 CASSIARGNEQFF TGTGCCAGTAGTATTGCCCGGGGGAATGAGCAGTTCTTC
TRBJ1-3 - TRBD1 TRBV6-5 CASRWTGDSGNTIYF TGTGCCAGCAGATGGACAGGGGATTCTGGAAACACCATATATTTT
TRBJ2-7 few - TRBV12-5 CASAKSYEQYF TGTGCTAGTGCAAAGTCCTACGAGCAGTACTTC
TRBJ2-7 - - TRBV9 CASSVGTASYEQYF TGTGCCAGCAGCGTGGGGACTGCCTCCTACGAGCAGTACTTC
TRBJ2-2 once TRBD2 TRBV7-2 CASSPGLAVSGELFF TGTGCCAGCAGCCCGGGACTAGCGGTGTCCGGGGAGCTGTTTTTT
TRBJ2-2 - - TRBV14 CASSQDLRTRGGELFF TGTGCCAGCAGCCAAGACCTTAGGACGCGCGGCGGGGAGCTGTTTTTT
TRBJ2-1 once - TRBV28 CASSLLGAQQFF TGTGCCAGCAGTTTATTGGGGGCTCAGCAGTTCTTC
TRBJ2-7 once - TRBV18 CASSTTDSYEQYF TGTGCCAGCTCAACGACTGATTCCTACGAGCAGTACTTC
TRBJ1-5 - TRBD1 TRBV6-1 CASLDRGGNQPQHF TGTGCCAGTCTGGACAGGGGTGGCAATCAGCCCCAGCATTTT
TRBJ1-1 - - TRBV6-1 CASTRSGLDTEAFF TGTGCCAGCACCCGGAGTGGGCTTGACACTGAAGCTTTCTTT
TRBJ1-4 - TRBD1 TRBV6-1 CASSEVAIWWTGPARGDEKLFF TGTGCCAGCAGTGAAGTTGCAATTTGGTGGACAGGGCCCGCCAGGGGGGATGAAAAACTGTTTTTT
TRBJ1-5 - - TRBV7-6 CASSLAPNQPQHF TGCGCCAGCAGCTTAGCGCCGAATCAGCCCCAGCATTTT